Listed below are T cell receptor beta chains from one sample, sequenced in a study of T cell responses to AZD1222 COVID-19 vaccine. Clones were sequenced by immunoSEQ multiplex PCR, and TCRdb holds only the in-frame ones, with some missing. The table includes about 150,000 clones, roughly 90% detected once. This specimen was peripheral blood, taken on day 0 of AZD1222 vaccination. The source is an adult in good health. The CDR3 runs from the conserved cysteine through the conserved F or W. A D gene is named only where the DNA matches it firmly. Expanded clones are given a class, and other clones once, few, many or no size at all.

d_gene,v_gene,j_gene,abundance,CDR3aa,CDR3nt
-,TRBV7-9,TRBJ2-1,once,CASTSEHNEQFF,TGTGCCAGCACCTCCGAACACAATGAGCAGTTCTTC
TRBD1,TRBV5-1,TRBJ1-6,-,CASSSQGAGSPLHF,TGCGCCAGCAGCTCCCAGGGGGCTGGTTCACCCCTCCACTTT
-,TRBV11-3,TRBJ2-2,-,CASSPHGAVAGELFF,TGTGCCAGCAGCCCCCATGGGGCCGTTGCCGGGGAGCTGTTTTTT
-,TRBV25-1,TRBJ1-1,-,CASSEWGAGTDTEAFF,TGTGCCAGCAGTGAATGGGGGGCAGGGACGGACACTGAAGCTTTCTTT
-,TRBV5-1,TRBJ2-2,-,CASSLVSSDTGELFF,TGCGCCAGCAGCTTGGTCTCCTCCGATACCGGGGAGCTGTTTTTT
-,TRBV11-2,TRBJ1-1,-,CASSFGSRGWGDTEAFF,TGTGCCAGCAGCTTCGGGTCAAGGGGATGGGGGGACACTGAAGCTTTCTTT
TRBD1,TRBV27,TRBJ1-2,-,CASSPDRVGGYTF,TGTGCCAGCAGCCCAGACAGGGTGGGAGGCTACACCTTC
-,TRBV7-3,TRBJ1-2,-,CASSLTPEGNGYTF,TGTGCCAGCAGCTTAACCCCGGAGGGTAATGGCTACACCTTC
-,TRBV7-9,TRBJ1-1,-,CASSLEGLGTEAFF,TGTGCCAGCAGCTTAGAGGGCCTGGGGACTGAAGCTTTCTTT
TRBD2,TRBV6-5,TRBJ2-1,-,CASSFIGLAGGEQFF,TGTGCCAGCAGTTTCATCGGACTAGCGGGGGGTGAGCAGTTCTTC
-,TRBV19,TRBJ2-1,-,CASSIVGQWYNEQFF,TGTGCCAGTAGTATAGTTGGACAGTGGTACAATGAGCAGTTCTTC
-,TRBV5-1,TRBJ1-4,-,CASSLGEVGEKLFF,TGCGCCAGCAGCTTGGGAGAAGTTGGGGAAAAACTGTTTTTT
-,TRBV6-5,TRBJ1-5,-,CASSTAGQPQHF,TGTGCCAGCAGTACCGCGGGGCAGCCCCAGCATTTT
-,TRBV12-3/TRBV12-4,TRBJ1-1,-,CASSPGRNTEAFF,TGTGCCAGCAGCCCCGGGAGGAACACTGAAGCTTTCTTT
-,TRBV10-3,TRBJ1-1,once,CAISPGVGEAFF,TGTGCCATCAGCCCAGGGGTAGGTGAAGCTTTCTTT
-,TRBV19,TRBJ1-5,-,CASSLTRGGSEPQHF,TGTGCCAGTAGCCTTACACGCGGGGGCTCGGAGCCCCAGCATTTT
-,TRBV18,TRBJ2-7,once,CASSPKGGGRFYEQYF,TGTGCCAGCTCACCAAAGGGGGGCGGCCGCTTCTACGAGCAGTACTTC
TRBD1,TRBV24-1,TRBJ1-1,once,CATRTGQGRDTEAFF,TGTGCCACCAGAACCGGACAGGGAAGAGACACTGAAGCTTTCTTT
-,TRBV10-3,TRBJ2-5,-,CAISPGSVQETQYF,TGTGCCATCAGCCCCGGATCCGTCCAAGAGACCCAGTACTTC
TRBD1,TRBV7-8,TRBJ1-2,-,CASSLLVDRGGNGYTF,TGTGCCAGCAGCTTATTGGTGGACAGGGGAGGGAATGGCTACACCTTC
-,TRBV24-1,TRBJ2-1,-,CATSDLGPNEQFF,TGTGCCACCAGTGATTTAGGGCCCAATGAGCAGTTCTTC
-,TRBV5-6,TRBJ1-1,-,CASSLLVGQGNTEAFF,TGTGCCAGCAGCTTGCTCGTTGGGCAGGGGAACACTGAAGCTTTCTTT
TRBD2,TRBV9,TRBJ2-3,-,CASSPWGGTTDTQYF,TGTGCCAGCAGCCCATGGGGGGGGACCACAGATACGCAGTATTTT
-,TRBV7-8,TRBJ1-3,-,CASGTDRYTIYF,TGTGCCAGCGGGACTGACCGGTACACCATATATTTT
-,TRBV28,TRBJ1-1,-,CASSLWGGNTEAFF,TGTGCCAGCAGTTTATGGGGTGGGAACACTGAAGCTTTCTTT
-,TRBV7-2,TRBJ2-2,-,CASSFQQGGTGELFF,TGTGCCAGCAGCTTTCAACAGGGGGGGACCGGGGAGCTGTTTTTT
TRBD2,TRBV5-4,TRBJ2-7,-,CASSPGLAVGNEQYF,TGTGCCAGCAGCCCCGGACTAGCGGTAGGAAACGAGCAGTACTTC
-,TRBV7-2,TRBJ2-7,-,CASSLRGPAYEQYF,TGTGCCAGCAGCTTAAGGGGTCCCGCCTACGAGCAGTACTTC
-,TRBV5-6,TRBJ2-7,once,CASRPGQSVYEQYF,TGTGCCAGCAGACCAGGACAGTCGGTCTACGAGCAGTACTTC
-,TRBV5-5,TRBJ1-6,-,CASSLAVLGNSPLHF,TGTGCCAGCAGCTTGGCCGTGTTAGGCAATTCACCCCTCCACTTT
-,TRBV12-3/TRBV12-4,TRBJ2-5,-,CASSLRHSGTQYF,TGTGCCAGCAGTTTAAGACACTCCGGGACCCAGTACTTC
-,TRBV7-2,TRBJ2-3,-,CASSLAPGRLGGTDTQYF,TGTGCCAGCAGCTTAGCCCCGGGCAGACTGGGGGGCACAGATACGCAGTATTTT
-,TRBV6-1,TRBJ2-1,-,CASSDPRDIYNEQFF,TGTGCCAGCAGTGATCCTCGGGACATATACAATGAGCAGTTCTTC
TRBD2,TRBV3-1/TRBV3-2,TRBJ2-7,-,CASSRLAGFYEQYF,TGTGCCAGCAGCCGACTAGCGGGATTCTACGAGCAGTACTTC
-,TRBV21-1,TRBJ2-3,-,CASSNGERGGTDTQYF,TGTGCCAGCAGCAACGGAGAACGGGGGGGGACAGATACGCAGTATTTT
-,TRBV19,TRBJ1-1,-,CASTRQKNTEAFF,TGTGCCAGTACCCGACAGAAGAACACTGAAGCTTTCTTT
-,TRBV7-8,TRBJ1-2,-,CASSLAFFGPNFYGYTF,TGTGCCAGCAGCTTAGCTTTCTTCGGACCCAACTTTTATGGCTACACCTTC
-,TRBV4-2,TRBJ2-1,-,CASSQEFASGSCVFF,-
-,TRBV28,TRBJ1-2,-,CASSLGEYYGYTF,TGTGCCAGCAGTTTAGGGGAATACTATGGCTACACCTTC
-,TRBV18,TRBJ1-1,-,CASSPQGMNTEAFF,TGTGCCAGCTCACCACAGGGTATGAACACTGAAGCTTTCTTT
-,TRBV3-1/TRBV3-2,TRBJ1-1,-,CASSQVGENTEAFF,TGTGCCAGCAGCCAAGTGGGCGAGAACACTGAAGCTTTCTTT
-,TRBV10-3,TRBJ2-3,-,CAILAAEADTQYF,TGTGCCATCCTTGCAGCCGAAGCAGATACGCAGTATTTT
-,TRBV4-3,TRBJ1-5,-,CASSPGRTENQPQHF,TGCGCCAGCAGCCCCGGGAGGACAGAGAATCAGCCCCAGCATTTT
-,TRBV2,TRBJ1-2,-,CASSELNYGYTF,TGTGCCAGCAGTGAGCTTAACTATGGCTACACCTTC
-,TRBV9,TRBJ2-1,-,CASSVPPYNEQFF,TGTGCCAGCAGCGTCCCCCCCTACAATGAGCAGTTCTTC
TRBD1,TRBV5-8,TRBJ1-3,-,CASSLRATGASGNTIYF,TGTGCCAGCAGCTTAAGGGCCACAGGGGCGTCTGGAAACACCATATATTTT
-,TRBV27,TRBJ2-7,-,CASSFFLGYPYEQYF,TGTGCCAGCAGTTTTTTCCTAGGGTATCCCTACGAGCAGTACTTC
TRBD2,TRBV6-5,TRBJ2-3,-,CASILAGVGTDTQYF,TGTGCCAGCATTCTAGCGGGAGTCGGGACAGATACGCAGTATTTT
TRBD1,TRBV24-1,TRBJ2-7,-,CATSDFAGGRYEQYF,TGTGCCACCAGTGATTTTGCAGGGGGCCGATACGAGCAGTACTTC
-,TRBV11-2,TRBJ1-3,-,CASSLAFTGLLSGNTIYF,TGTGCCAGCAGCTTAGCCTTTACCGGACTGCTCTCTGGAAACACCATATATTTT
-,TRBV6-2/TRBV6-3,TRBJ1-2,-,CASSYGVDVNYGYTF,TGTGCCAGCAGTTACGGGGTGGACGTTAACTATGGCTACACCTTC
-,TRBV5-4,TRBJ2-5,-,CASSAPVNQETQYF,TGTGCCAGCAGCGCGCCCGTCAACCAAGAGACCCAGTACTTC
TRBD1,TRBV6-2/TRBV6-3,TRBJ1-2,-,CASSYGTGGSCTF,TGTGCCAGCAGTTACGGTACAGGGGGTAGCTGCACCTTC
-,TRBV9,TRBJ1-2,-,CASSGDPRVRDYGYTF,TGTGCCAGCAGCGGCGACCCCAGGGTCCGGGACTATGGCTACACCTTC
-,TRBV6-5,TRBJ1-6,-,CASRGESYNSPLHF,TGTGCCAGCAGGGGGGAATCCTATAATTCACCCCTCCACTTT
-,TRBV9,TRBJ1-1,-,CASSPALPSTEAFF,TGTGCCAGCAGCCCAGCTCTTCCCTCTACTGAAGCTTTCTTT
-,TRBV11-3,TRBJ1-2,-,CASSERPAGGYTF,TGTGCCAGCAGTGAGAGGCCCGCGGGAGGCTACACCTTC
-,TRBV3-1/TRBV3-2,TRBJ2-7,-,CASSQDGTVRNF,TGTGCCAGCAGCCAAGACGGTACAGTCCGGAACTTC
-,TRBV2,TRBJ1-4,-,CASSAGEGEKLFF,TGTGCCAGCAGCGCCGGAGAAGGTGAAAAACTGTTTTTT